The source of this TCR beta chain is a study of control samples from healthy donors and cancer patients. TCRdb's copy holds only in-frame clones and misses some; the assay was immunoSEQ multiplex PCR. Seen in this sample are about 210,000 clones; the ten most common clones hold roughly 2%. The receptor's source is a woman in her 30s in good health. The sample consisted of blood.

CDR3 in DNA: TGTGCCAGCAGCCAAACCCCCCAACTAGCGGGGGGGCCGGATGAGCAGTTCTTC. It codes for CASSQTPQLAGGPDEQFF. V gene TRBV3-1 (or the pseudogene TRBV3-2) combines with J gene TRBJ2-1; TRBD2 matches 13 bases. Trimming removed 2 bases from V and 8 bases from J; junction bases left unmatched: 12. The CDR3 spans 18 residues. Looked up from germline, CDR1 is LGHDT and CDR2 is YNNKEL (reference sequence).